This TCR beta chain derives from a study of T cell responses to AZD1222 COVID-19 vaccine. Unmatched junction bases numbered 12, after V lost 7 bases and J lost 7 bases. The germline V gene encodes CDR1 MDHEN and CDR2 SYDVKM. This CDR3 comprises 14 residues. This clone came up once. The data were produced by immunoSEQ multiplex PCR, yet TCRdb's version contains in-frame clones alone and is incomplete. The sample contains more than 140,000 clones, more than 70% of which appear only once. This TCR was recovered from an adult in good health. The sample was peripheral blood, taken on day 0 of AZD1222 vaccination. The genes are TRBV28 and TRBJ2-7; TRBD2 agrees at 8 bases. This CDR3 reads CASIQSGGPWEQYF. CDR3 in DNA: TGTGCCAGCATCCAAAGCGGGGGCCCCTGGGAGCAGTACTTC.